These T cell receptor beta chains were read from a single sample in a study of shared clonotypes between healthy human individuals. Profiled with immunoSEQ multiplex PCR; TCRdb holds only in-frame clones, not every one. The sample has about 2.5 million clones, about 90% seen once; the top ten hold about 0.41%. Sequenced: naive CD4+ T cells from PBMCs. These receptors all come from a man between 18 and 29 years old in good health. Some clones in this sample may be carry-over from other donors' samples. Each CDR3 is given with its conserved first and last residue. Fields, in order: J gene, V gene, CDR3 protein.

TRBJ1-3 | TRBV30 | CAWSHGRDSTSGNTIYF
TRBJ2-5 | TRBV6-6 | CASSDRGYQETQYF
TRBJ2-7 | TRBV4-2 | CASSQGPAGAASYEQYF
TRBJ2-2 | TRBV5-1 | CASSLAALLGTGELFF
TRBJ2-3 | TRBV11-3 | CASSASGATDTQYF
TRBJ1-5 | TRBV2 | CASRTQGSLDQPQHF
TRBJ1-1 | TRBV4-1 | CASSQDGSLNTEAFF
TRBJ2-3 | TRBV7-8 | CASSATPFPLDTQYF
TRBJ2-1 | TRBV11-1 | CASSLALGTPFYNEQFF
TRBJ2-5 | TRBV5-6 | CASSLTSGSFETQYF
TRBJ2-6 | TRBV27 | CASSGGGWSSGANVLTF
TRBJ2-7 | TRBV6-1 | CASSEPGQGNPYEQYF
TRBJ2-3 | TRBV7-8 | CASSFTSGRGDTQYF
TRBJ1-2 | TRBV9 | CASSVAGVGVRYGYTF
TRBJ1-5 | TRBV7-7 | CASSLEPGQPQHF
TRBJ2-7 | TRBV2 | CASTFFYEQYF
TRBJ1-2 | TRBV18 | CASSPMGTGSGYTF
TRBJ2-1 | TRBV7-2 | CASSLAGGPSRSSYNEQFF
TRBJ2-1 | TRBV23-1 | CASREMKGAEDEQFF
TRBJ2-2 | TRBV28 | CASSAPGAGGPSGELFF
TRBJ1-3 | TRBV6-1 | CASTPAGNTIYF
TRBJ2-3 | TRBV6-5 | CASSWTDTQYF
TRBJ1-2 | TRBV6-6 | CASSYGGRNYGYTF
TRBJ2-2 | TRBV19 | CASSMAGGTGELFF
TRBJ2-5 | TRBV10-3 | CAISGSSFIETQYF
TRBJ2-7 | TRBV9 | CASSAKRTGGDYEQYF
TRBJ2-5 | TRBV25-1 | CASSEHRGQETQYF
TRBJ2-5 | TRBV10-3 | CAISESGVETQYF
TRBJ2-5 | TRBV10-3 | CAISEGGQETQYF
TRBJ1-4 | TRBV5-4 | CASSLSQGRGEKLFF
TRBJ1-2 | TRBV18 | CASTPVGGENYGYTF
TRBJ1-2 | TRBV6-1 | CASSANRGPGYGYTF
TRBJ1-2 | TRBV6-5 | CASSYSRGGGGYTF
TRBJ2-5 | TRBV5-1 | CASSTGLAVETQYF
TRBJ1-2 | TRBV7-9 | CASANRGRFDGYTF
TRBJ1-2 | TRBV7-9 | CASSWGDRVNYGYTF
TRBJ2-4 | TRBV6-6 | CASSYGPARNIQYF
TRBJ2-1 | TRBV11-2 | CASSTRGLAGGGYNEQFF
TRBJ2-1 | TRBV30 | CAWSVRLAGAYEQFF
TRBJ2-7 | TRBV30 | CAWSVRSTYEQYF
TRBJ1-1 | TRBV15 | CATSRGTGQGSTEAFF
TRBJ2-5 | TRBV7-2 | CASSSYRETQYF
TRBJ2-5 | TRBV27 | CASRPGQGLETQYF
TRBJ2-7 | TRBV5-1 | CASSLLTSLNEQYF
TRBJ1-2 | TRBV29-1 | CSVDWTGASYGYTF
TRBJ1-5 | TRBV28 | CASSLFPGLSNQPQHF
TRBJ1-5 | TRBV30 | CAWSSDRGQPQHF
TRBJ2-6 | TRBV10-3 | CAISGGTASSGANVLTF
TRBJ2-3 | TRBV19 | CASSIGLAGGTDTQYF
TRBJ1-2 | TRBV10-3 | CAISEPGQGINYGYTF